This T cell receptor (beta chain) was identified during a study of cytomegalovirus exposure and HLA in healthy donors. Study as a whole: From some 190 million T cells, an earlier analysis saw 117 million unique TCR beta sequences. Notes on the study in general: Previous analysis showed most TCR beta V segments were productive about 90% or about 30% of the time.

Researchers ran the PCR with 60 Vbeta and 13 Jbeta primers. Here immunoSEQ multiplex PCR was the method, and the copy in TCRdb shows in-frame clones only, minus some. The sample contains some 130,000 clones, over 75% of which appear only once. Comment on this clone: Antigen unknown.

The CDR3 runs to 14 residues. CDR1 and CDR2 (germline): MNHEY, SVGAGI. Sequenced material: PBMCs. The rearrangement uses TRBV6-5 and TRBJ2-5; maybe TRBD1 (6 bases). The end of the DNA aligns better with TRBJ2-7, so the J call may be wrong. This sequence was found in a man younger than 45 in good health. The CDR3: CASSYFRGPYEQYF. The DNA of the CDR3 is TGTGCCAGCAGTTATTTCAGGGGACCCTACGAGCAGTACTTC.